The subject of this entry is one T cell receptor beta chain. There is no known antigen for this receptor. The record has no base qualities; no much larger clone is one base away. This entry belongs to a study of regulatory T cells in long-lasting Graves disease (dated by TCRdb to the early 2020s). Context from the whole study: To count as having persistent Graves' disease, a patient had to have received antithyroid drug treatment for over 5 years with TSH receptor autoantibodies remaining persistently positive. TCR sequencing covered approximately 13 persistent and roughly 20 newly diagnosed Graves' disease patients, some 33 samples in total. The study was registered as a clinical trial and conducted in China. Persistent Graves' disease patients were compared with newly diagnosed Graves' disease patients by peripheral blood TCR sequencing and RNA sequencing. On average, persistent Graves' disease patients in the clinical cohort had been on antithyroid drugs for approximately ten years.

The receptor library was made with multiplex PCR. These reads were obtained on an Illumina HiSeq 4000. TCR beta libraries were built with iRepertoire HTBI primers and Arm-PCR amplification of CDR3 regions. Before sequencing, the PCR products underwent gel purification. Processing in the source paper ran as follows. Gene usage analysis of CDR3 amino acid clonotypes used the 62 TRBV and about 15 TRBJ segments found across samples. Filtered high-quality paired reads were merged into contigs using COPE and FqMerger. BLAST was used to align contigs to IMGT TRBV, TRBD and TRBJ reference genes, and CDR3 was defined according to IMGT. Clonotypes above 0.1% frequency were classified as highly expanded clones. Shannon entropy served as the measure of repertoire diversity, while the Gini coefficient captured V-J evenness. Clonotypes shared by more than one individual were considered public. The public reads were reprocessed in TCRdb via fastp at Q25 and MiXCR, keeping in-frame beta chains. Each CDR3 protein appears once, grouped with its most common genes and DNA. The V and J calls here are based on TCRdb, not the publication. The sample table contains about 450,000 distinct CDR3 sequences; only one count was recorded for about a quarter of them. Around 24% of the sample is taken by the ten largest.

CDR1 KGHSH and CDR2 LQKENI were looked up in the germline V gene. The CDR3 numbers 17 residues from cysteine through phenylalanine. The retained sequence is limited to the CDR3, 51 bases, with the frame set at the first base. A distance of 20 bases separates the germline ends of V and J, which lose 1 base and 7 bases respectively. Read against the paper, the sample's time point label means: persistent/refractory GD, antithyroid drugs over 5 years with positive TRAb. For both TCR sequencing and RNA sequencing, RNA was extracted from PBMCs using TRIzol. Graves' disease was diagnosed according to American Thyroid Association guidelines. Patients for the study were recruited at an endocrinology department in Xi'an, China. Each patient gave around 9.2 milliliters of peripheral blood, collected in an EDTA anticoagulant tube. PBMCs were isolated by Ficoll Paque Plus density gradient separation without further T cell sorting. An Agilent 2100 Bioanalyzer and agarose gel were used to check RNA quality, while a NanoDrop 2000 measured RNA concentration.

Broad study findings and their caveats: Peripheral blood alone was examined, since thyroid tissue, which constituted the primary lesion, could not be accessed. Only the TCR beta chain was sequenced and analyzed. Compared with newly diagnosed patients, patients with persistent Graves' disease had lower TCR Shannon entropy and fewer highly expanded clones, which suggests clonal expansion. TRBV28, TRBJ1-2 and TRBJ2-5 were preferentially used in persistent disease, while TRBV20-1 and TRBJ2-1 were favored in newly diagnosed disease. The authors noted that the small sample size was a limitation that may lower accuracy. More public clonotypes were shared among persistent patients (around 2,600) than among newly diagnosed patients (approximately 930).

The V and J segments used are TRBV18 and TRBJ1-5; the D gene identity is not certain. The sequencing used peripheral blood mononuclear cells (PBMCs), collected when the disease was refractory, from a patient treated with antithyroid drugs. This clonotype was sampled from a female donor with Graves disease. The base sequence is TGTGCCAGCTCACCACTAGCCCGGGTCCCGGGTCGACAGCCCCAGCATTTT. The resulting protein is CASSPLARVPGRQPQHF.